The rows below give T cell receptor beta chains drawn from one sample of a study of long-term antiretroviral therapy in people with HIV. Libraries were prepared by immunoSEQ multiplex PCR; TCRdb keeps only in-frame clonotypes and omits some of them. This repertoire shows 15,000 to 20,000 clones, around nine tenths found once; its top ten account for 8.9%. The sample was unsorted PBMCs, taken 0.3 years after starting antiretroviral therapy. Receptor source: a man in his sixties with HIV. Each CDR3 is given with its conserved first and last residue.

v_call cdr3_aa
TRBV27 CASSYSPSYEQYF
TRBV7-8 CASSLRAQAAGRPEQYF
TRBV28 CASSLIGRGTDTQYF
TRBV11-3 CASSLGQGNEAFF
TRBV18 CASSPVLGGRASYNEQFF
TRBV18 CASSPSGGAAFF
TRBV7-9 CASSLIRGRALFGELFF
TRBV9 CASSAGSGGLTEAFF
TRBV5-1 CASCLTKGDTQYF
TRBV7-8 CASSLGRAASIYF
TRBV19 CASSKSLQEYSTDTQYF
TRBV18 CASSPKRTADTQYF
TRBV5-5 CASSLGPPGANVLTF
TRBV5-5 CASSRGDSIYNEQFF
TRBV7-3 CASSPGLAGGTDTQYF
TRBV7-2 CASSLANSPGEQYF
TRBV7-3 CASSQVTGTGENEQFF
TRBV11-3 CASSLHRQETQYF
TRBV6-5 CASNLLGTFNSPLHF
TRBV6-1 CASSEWGGDYEQYF
TRBV5-1 CASSLARTSGGLRQETQYF
TRBV11-2 CASSLDGMNSPLHF
TRBV28 CASIFGTGDQGSPLHF
TRBV5-1 CASSFWPDPNYGYTF
TRBV20-1 CSAPGWNEQFF